Listed below are T cell receptor beta chains from one sample, sequenced in a study of control samples from healthy donors and cancer patients. Method: immunoSEQ multiplex PCR; TCRdb's copy keeps in-frame clones and lacks some. The table has roughly 450,000 clones, 80% to 95% seen once. Sequenced: PBMCs. The source is a man aged 40-49 years with head and neck cancer. CDR3s include the opening cysteine and the closing phenylalanine or tryptophan. The D gene is left open where the match is weak. Some rows mark clone size as missing; the rest say once, few, many or name a class of expanded clone.

J gene: TRBJ2-7; D gene: .; clone size: once; V gene: TRBV5-1; CDR3 protein: CASSLAPPGQITYEQYF; CDR3 DNA: TGCGCCAGCAGCTTGGCCCCCCCGGGACAAATTACCTACGAGCAGTACTTC
J gene: TRBJ2-2; D gene: TRBD2; clone size: .; V gene: TRBV6-6; CDR3 protein: CASSRGLAGGPDANTGELFF; CDR3 DNA: TGTGCCAGCAGTCGCGGACTAGCGGGAGGCCCCGACGCGAACACCGGGGAGCTGTTTTTT
J gene: TRBJ1-4; D gene: .; clone size: .; V gene: TRBV3-1/TRBV3-2; CDR3 protein: CASSQKLGRGEKLFF; CDR3 DNA: TGTGCCAGCAGCCAAAAGTTGGGCCGGGGTGAAAAACTGTTTTTT
J gene: TRBJ2-7; D gene: TRBD1; clone size: .; V gene: TRBV7-2; CDR3 protein: CASTLDRVSSYEQYF; CDR3 DNA: TGTGCCAGCACCTTAGACAGGGTTAGCTCCTACGAGCAGTACTTC
J gene: TRBJ1-2; D gene: .; clone size: .; V gene: TRBV18; CDR3 protein: CASSPEGYYGYTF; CDR3 DNA: TGTGCCAGCTCACCAGAGGGGTACTATGGCTACACCTTC
J gene: TRBJ2-5; D gene: TRBD2; clone size: .; V gene: TRBV18; CDR3 protein: CASSPTSGRAAETQYF; CDR3 DNA: TGTGCCAGCTCACCAACTAGCGGGAGGGCCGCAGAGACCCAGTACTTC
J gene: TRBJ2-5; D gene: .; clone size: .; V gene: TRBV2; CDR3 protein: CASSEARYQETQYF; CDR3 DNA: TGTGCCAGCAGTGAAGCCAGGTACCAAGAGACCCAGTACTTC
J gene: TRBJ1-1; D gene: .; clone size: once; V gene: TRBV5-6; CDR3 protein: CASSSGLPEAFF; CDR3 DNA: TGTGCCAGCAGCTCGGGACTGCCTGAAGCTTTCTTT
J gene: TRBJ2-3; D gene: .; clone size: .; V gene: TRBV7-2; CDR3 protein: CASMWARDTQYF; CDR3 DNA: TGTGCCAGCATGTGGGCCAGAGATACGCAGTATTTT
J gene: TRBJ2-7; D gene: TRBD2; clone size: .; V gene: TRBV9; CDR3 protein: CASSVDRSSGSYEQYF; CDR3 DNA: TGTGCCAGCAGCGTAGACCGCTCTAGCGGGAGCTACGAGCAGTACTTC
J gene: TRBJ2-1; D gene: .; clone size: .; V gene: TRBV7-9; CDR3 protein: CASSLVYVSPGGSNEQFF; CDR3 DNA: TGTGCCAGCAGCTTAGTTTATGTTAGTCCGGGGGGCTCAAATGAGCAGTTCTTC
J gene: TRBJ1-1; D gene: .; clone size: .; V gene: TRBV12-3/TRBV12-4; CDR3 protein: CASSLVSNTEAFF; CDR3 DNA: TGTGCCAGCAGTTTAGTTTCGAACACTGAAGCTTTCTTT
J gene: TRBJ1-1; D gene: .; clone size: once; V gene: TRBV9; CDR3 protein: CASSVEGRRDTEAFF; CDR3 DNA: TGTGCCAGCAGCGTAGAGGGGCGCAGGGACACTGAAGCTTTCTTT
J gene: TRBJ2-3; D gene: .; clone size: once; V gene: TRBV24-1; CDR3 protein: CATSDSYGTDTQYF; CDR3 DNA: TGTGCCACCAGTGATTCGTATGGCACAGATACGCAGTATTTT
J gene: TRBJ2-3; D gene: .; clone size: .; V gene: TRBV9; CDR3 protein: CASSVDGRGPREQYF; CDR3 DNA: TGTGCCAGCAGCGTAGACGGGAGAGGGCCCAGAGAGCAGTATTTT
J gene: TRBJ2-3; D gene: .; clone size: .; V gene: TRBV3-1/TRBV3-2; CDR3 protein: CASSPTGRGRSTDTQYF; CDR3 DNA: TGTGCCAGCAGCCCGACAGGTAGGGGACGTAGCACAGATACGCAGTATTTT
J gene: TRBJ2-7; D gene: .; clone size: .; V gene: TRBV5-1; CDR3 protein: CASSWGDRRTYEQYF; CDR3 DNA: TGCGCCAGCAGCTGGGGGGACAGAAGGACCTACGAGCAGTACTTC
J gene: TRBJ2-3; D gene: .; clone size: .; V gene: TRBV28; CDR3 protein: CASTEGGGAGTDTQYF; CDR3 DNA: TGTGCCAGCACCGAGGGTGGTGGAGCGGGCACAGATACGCAGTATTTT
J gene: TRBJ2-7; D gene: .; clone size: .; V gene: TRBV5-1; CDR3 protein: CASSYHGVATYEQYF; CDR3 DNA: TGCGCCAGCAGCTACCACGGAGTAGCGACCTACGAGCAGTACTTC
J gene: TRBJ2-1; D gene: .; clone size: .; V gene: TRBV7-2; CDR3 protein: CASSLVPSTGRTYNEQFF; CDR3 DNA: TGTGCCAGCAGCTTAGTTCCCTCGACAGGAAGAACCTACAATGAGCAGTTCTTC
J gene: TRBJ2-2; D gene: .; clone size: .; V gene: TRBV5-1; CDR3 protein: CASSPGRYPNTGELFF; CDR3 DNA: TGCGCCAGCAGCCCGGGGCGGTACCCGAACACCGGGGAGCTGTTTTTT
J gene: TRBJ2-1; D gene: .; clone size: .; V gene: TRBV27; CDR3 protein: CASWELNEQFF; CDR3 DNA: TGTGCCAGTTGGGAACTGAATGAGCAGTTCTTC
J gene: TRBJ2-3; D gene: TRBD2; clone size: .; V gene: TRBV7-3; CDR3 protein: CASSLKHYGLAASTDTQYF; CDR3 DNA: TGTGCCAGCAGCTTAAAACACTACGGACTAGCGGCTAGCACAGATACGCAGTATTTT
J gene: TRBJ2-3; D gene: .; clone size: .; V gene: TRBV7-9; CDR3 protein: CAAGTQFHDTQYF; CDR3 DNA: TGTGCCGCCGGGACACAGTTTCACGATACGCAGTATTTT
J gene: TRBJ1-5; D gene: .; clone size: .; V gene: TRBV28; CDR3 protein: CATQSGTSNQPQHF; CDR3 DNA: TGTGCCACCCAGTCCGGGACTAGCAATCAGCCCCAGCATTTT
J gene: TRBJ2-1; D gene: TRBD1; clone size: .; V gene: TRBV7-9; CDR3 protein: CASSTTGTGFGNNEQFF; CDR3 DNA: TGTGCCAGCAGCACCACCGGGACAGGGTTCGGAAACAATGAGCAGTTCTTC
J gene: TRBJ2-5; D gene: .; clone size: .; V gene: TRBV24-1; CDR3 protein: CATSARGAPETQYF; CDR3 DNA: TGTGCCACCAGTGCCCGGGGGGCCCCTGAGACCCAGTACTTC
J gene: TRBJ1-5; D gene: .; clone size: once; V gene: TRBV5-6; CDR3 protein: CASSLGRAPQHF; CDR3 DNA: TGTGCCAGCAGCTTGGGTAGGGCGCCCCAGCATTTT
J gene: TRBJ1-5; D gene: .; clone size: .; V gene: TRBV4-1; CDR3 protein: CASAQGTNQPQHF; CDR3 DNA: TGCGCCAGTGCCCAGGGAACAAATCAGCCCCAGCATTTT
J gene: TRBJ2-1; D gene: TRBD1; clone size: .; V gene: TRBV20-1; CDR3 protein: CSASPQGANEQFF; CDR3 DNA: TGCAGTGCTAGTCCCCAGGGGGCCAATGAGCAGTTCTTC